These T cell receptor beta chains were read from a single sample in a study of cytomegalovirus exposure and HLA in healthy donors. The protocol was immunoSEQ multiplex PCR, while the TCRdb copy is restricted to in-frame clones and leaves out a portion. The repertoire consists of roughly 86,000 clones, with 70% to 85% occurring once and the leading ten covering about 8%. Sequences were obtained from PBMCs. The receptors stem from a man aged 55 to 69 in good health and CMV-seronegative. Both conserved end residues are part of each CDR3. A D gene is named only where the DNA matches it firmly. Clone size is stated in some rows and not others, as once, few, many or a class when expanded.

J | D | V | size | DNA | CDR3
TRBJ1-2 | - | TRBV10-2 | - | TGCGCCAGCAGTGAGGACAGAAGCTATGGCTACACCTTC | CASSEDRSYGYTF
TRBJ2-7 | - | TRBV7-2 | - | TGTGCCAGCAGCTTAGGAACAGGTTTCTACGAGCAGTACTTC | CASSLGTGFYEQYF
TRBJ1-1 | TRBD1 | TRBV6-1 | - | TGTGCCAGCAGTGAAGTTAATGACAGGGGTCCAGCTTTCTTT | CASSEVNDRGPAFF
TRBJ1-1 | - | TRBV7-2 | - | TGTGCCAGCAGCTTCTACGGCGGTGAAGCTTTCTTT | CASSFYGGEAFF
TRBJ2-6 | TRBD1 | TRBV5-8 | - | TGTGCCAGCAGCTTGACAGGGGCTGGGGCCAACGTCCTGACTTTC | CASSLTGAGANVLTF
TRBJ2-1 | TRBD2 | TRBV10-3 | medium-sized | TGTGCCATCAGTGTGGGCGGGGGATACAATGAGCAGTTCTTC | CAISVGGGYNEQFF
TRBJ1-2 | TRBD1 | TRBV28 | once | TGTGCCAGCAGTTTGGGACAGAGTTACTATGGCTACACCTTC | CASSLGQSYYGYTF
TRBJ2-3 | TRBD2 | TRBV5-1 | once | TGCGCCAGCAGTCCCGGGACTAGCGCCACAGATACGCAGTATTTT | CASSPGTSATDTQYF
TRBJ1-1 | - | TRBV6-4 | - | TGTGCCAGCAGTGACTCCAGGGGCTCGAACACTGAAGCTTTCTTT | CASSDSRGSNTEAFF
TRBJ2-2 | - | TRBV7-2 | - | TGTGCCAGCAGCTTAGACGAGACTTACGGGGAGCTGTTTTTT | CASSLDETYGELFF
TRBJ2-5 | TRBD2 | TRBV5-1 | - | TGCGCCAGCAGCTTCACTAGCGGCCAGGAAGGGGGGACCCAGTACTTC | CASSFTSGQEGGTQYF
TRBJ2-3 | - | TRBV6-6 | - | TGTGCCAGCACCTCTTACAGAACTAGCACAGATACGCAGTATTTT | CASTSYRTSTDTQYF
TRBJ2-1 | TRBD1 | TRBV28 | - | TGTGCCAGCAGTTTGGGGGCCGGACAGGCATACAATGAGCAGTTCTTC | CASSLGAGQAYNEQFF
TRBJ2-1 | - | TRBV19 | - | TGTGCCAGTAGTACCCAGGCAGATGAGCAGTTCTTC | CASSTQADEQFF
TRBJ2-5 | TRBD1 | TRBV9 | - | TGTGCCAGCAGCGTGGGACAGGGGCTGGGTGAGACCCAGTACTTC | CASSVGQGLGETQYF
TRBJ1-2 | TRBD1 | TRBV6-5 | - | TGTGCCAGCAGCCCGACAGGGTCTAATGGCTACACCTTC | CASSPTGSNGYTF
TRBJ1-1 | - | TRBV2 | - | TGTGCCAGCACCTTACTCCCCGGGGGATCCTCGGGAGCTTTCTTT | CASTLLPGGSSGAFF
TRBJ1-1 | TRBD1 | TRBV29-1 | - | TGCAGCGTTGAACCGGGACAGGGTGGTGAAGCTTTCTTT | CSVEPGQGGEAFF
TRBJ1-2 | - | TRBV5-1 | - | TGCGCCAGCAGCGATGCGGGGGCTAACTATGGCTACACCTTC | CASSDAGANYGYTF
TRBJ2-7 | - | TRBV28 | - | TGTGCCAGCAGTTTAGGTCAGTACTCCTACGAGCAGTACTTC | CASSLGQYSYEQYF
TRBJ1-2 | TRBD1 | TRBV2 | - | TGTGCCAGCAGTGAGCAGGGACAGGGTCATGGCTACACCTTC | CASSEQGQGHGYTF
TRBJ1-1 | - | TRBV2 | - | TGTGCCAGCAGAAGTCAAGGGGACACTGAAGCTTTCTTT | CASRSQGDTEAFF